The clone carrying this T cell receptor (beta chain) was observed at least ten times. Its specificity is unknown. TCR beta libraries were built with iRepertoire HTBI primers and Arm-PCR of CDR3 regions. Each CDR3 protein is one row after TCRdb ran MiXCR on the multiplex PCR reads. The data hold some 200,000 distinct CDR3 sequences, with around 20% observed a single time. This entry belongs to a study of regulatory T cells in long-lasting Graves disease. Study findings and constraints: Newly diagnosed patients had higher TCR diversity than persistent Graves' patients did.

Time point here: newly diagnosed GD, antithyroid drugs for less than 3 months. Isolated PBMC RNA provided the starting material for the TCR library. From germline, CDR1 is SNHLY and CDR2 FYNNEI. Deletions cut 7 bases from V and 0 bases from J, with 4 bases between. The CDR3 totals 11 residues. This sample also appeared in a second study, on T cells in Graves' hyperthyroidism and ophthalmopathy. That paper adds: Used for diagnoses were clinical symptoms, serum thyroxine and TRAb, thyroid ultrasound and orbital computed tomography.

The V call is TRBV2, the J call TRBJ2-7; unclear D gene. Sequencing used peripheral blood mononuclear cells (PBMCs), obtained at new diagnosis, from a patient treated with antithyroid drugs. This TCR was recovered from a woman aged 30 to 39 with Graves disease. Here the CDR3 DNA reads TGTGCCAGCATAAGCTCCTACGAGCAGTACTTC. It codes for CASISSYEQYF.